One T cell receptor (beta chain) is described in this entry. This sample was included in a study of early stage breast cancer tumors. This CDR3 region has 14 residues. The V gene lost 2 bases and the J gene lost 2 bases, with 7 bases spanning the gap. CDR1 is SGHAT, CDR2 FQNNGV, per germline. Profiling relied on immunoSEQ multiplex PCR, and the TCRdb table lists in-frame clones only, not all of them. Of some 19,000 clones listed, about 75% are singletons. The source is a person in their 60s with breast cancer. The chain carries TRBV11-2 and TRBJ2-1; the D is unclear. Sequencing used blood. The CDR3: CASSLLGPYNEQFF. The CDR3 DNA reads as TGTGCCAGCAGCTTATTAGGGCCCTACAATGAGCAGTTCTTC. Together with reference TRBV11-2 and TRBJ2-1, the CDR3 gives the full variable domain: EAGVAQSPRYKIIEKRQSVAFWCNPISGHATLYWYQQILGQGPKLLIQFQNNGVVDDSQLPKDRFSAERLKGVDSTLKIQPAKLEDSAVYLCASSLLGPYNEQFFGPGTRLTVL.